Shown below are 15 T cell receptor beta chains from a single sample sequenced in a study of human T cells and chemical hapten exposure. Documented time point: patch test 1, 2 weeks after DPC sensitization. Treatment defined: therapeutic diphenylcyclopropenone sensitization with weekly scalp DPC. It was from unfractionated whole blood that total RNA was extracted. Using its own MiXCR run on the RACE reads, TCRdb lists one record per CDR3 protein. Of 35,000 or so distinct CDR3 sequences listed, over 5.5% were seen once; the top ten hold roughly 9.1%. The sequencing here drew on whole blood, taken in connection with sensitization to the hapten diphenylcyclopropenone (DPC). The receptors shown here come from a woman in her 30s with alopecia areata. Some clones in this sample may be carry-over from other donors' samples.

This clonotype was counted between two and nine times. The chain has TRBV3-1 and TRBJ2-3, with 9 bases lining up with TRBD2. Germline V gene lookup returns CDR1 LGHDT and CDR2 YNNKEL (reference sequence). V was pared by 6 bases and J by 2 bases, with 15 bases of the junction left unmatched. CDR3 length equals 18 residues. CDR3 nucleotide sequence: TGTGCCAGCAGTGAACGGGGGCGGGGGGGCTCCATCACAGATACGCAGTATTTT. Residues: CASSERGRGGSITDTQYF.

This chain connects TRBV5-1 to TRBJ2-5, with 12 bases aligning to TRBD2. CDR3 length equals 15 residues. Germline loops: CDR1 SGHRS, CDR2 YFSETQ. J gave up 4 bases and V 3 bases, and 4 bases lay outside the gene matches. The CDR3 DNA follows: TGCGCCAGCAGCTATGGACTAGCGGGGTTAGAGACCCAGTACTTC. This gives the protein CASSYGLAGLETQYF.

In its sample, this clonotype was seen many times. The CDR3 DNA reads TGTGCCAGCAGTTACGGGTCTTTAGGAGCTTTCTTT. It is translated as CASSYGSLGAFF. The rearrangement links TRBV6-2 or TRBV6-3 to TRBJ1-1; D not resolved. This CDR3 is 12 amino acids long. CDR1 is MNHEY, CDR2 SVGEGT, per germline. The germline V and J ends were trimmed by 2 bases and 10 bases, with 11 bases remaining between them.

This clonotype was seen at least ten times. The gene calls are TRBV11-2 and TRBJ2-7; perhaps TRBD2 as D (5 bases). Germline CDR1 is SGHAT and CDR2 is FQNNGV. The germline V and J ends were trimmed by 4 bases and 6 bases, with 16 bases remaining between them. The CDR3 has 14 amino acids. The CDR3 loop is CASSSPRARSEQYF. The CDR3 nucleotides are TGTGCCAGCAGCTCCCCGCGGGCAAGAAGCGAGCAGTACTTC.

The sample holds a few counts of this clonotype. The chain is built from TRBV5-1 and TRBJ2-7, with a tentative D call TRBD2 (7 bases). Trimming took 4 bases from V and 0 from J, leaving 14 bases between them. The germline V gene encodes CDR1 SGHRS and CDR2 YFSETQ. The CDR3 is 15 residues long. This chain's CDR3 is CASSPTGGNSYEQYF. DNA of the CDR3: TGCGCCAGCAGCCCCACGGGGGGCAACTCCTACGAGCAGTACTTC.

The chain uses TRBV2 and TRBJ1-2; tentative D call: TRBD1 (5 bases). CDR1 is SNHLY and CDR2 is FYNNEI in the germline V gene. This CDR3 has 14 amino acids. Trimming removed 8 bases from V and 5 bases from J, with 18 bases in between. The CDR3 nucleotides read TGTGCCAGCCGTAGCGACAGTAATGTTTATGGCTACACCTTC. As protein: CASRSDSNVYGYTF.

The chain uses TRBV30 and TRBJ2-7; D might be TRBD1 (6 bases). CDR3 length: 12 residues. The V gene lost 4 bases and the J gene lost 4 bases, with 11 bases spanning the gap. The germline V gene has CDR1 GTSNPN and CDR2 SVGIG (reference sequence). The DNA of the CDR3 is TGTGCCTGGAAGGGGGACCATTACGAGCAGTACTTC. This encodes CAWKGDHYEQYF.

This clonotype has only a few counts. The genes are TRBV6-5 and TRBJ2-7, with TRBD2 identical over 13 bases. In germline, CDR1 is MNHEY, CDR2 SVGAGI. Losses at the gene ends were 0 bases for V and 3 bases for J; bases not matched to a gene: 2. The CDR3 loop spans 16 amino acids. CDR3 loop: CASSYSGLAGSYEQYF. For the CDR3, the DNA is TGTGCCAGCAGTTACTCGGGACTAGCGGGGAGCTACGAGCAGTACTTC.

This clonotype has a count of ten or more. This chain connects TRBV7-2 to TRBJ2-7; D is perhaps TRBD2 (6 bases). Germline V lookup: CDR1 SGHTA, CDR2 FQGNSA. This CDR3 is built from 14 residues. Trimming pared 5 bases from V and 6 bases from J, leaving 17 bases between. The CDR3 DNA reads TGTGCCAGCAGCCCAGAGGCGGGGCGTAGCGAGCAGTACTTC. This translates into CASSPEAGRSEQYF.

In this sample, this clonotype turned up many times. The chain joins TRBV29-1 to TRBJ1-4; possibly TRBD1 for D (5 bases). Germline CDR1 SQVTM, CDR2 ANQGSEA. The CDR3 contains 13 residues. Trimming shortened V by 4 bases and J by 8 bases, and 14 bases separated the two germline ends. The CDR3 DNA reads TGCAGCGTTGCATTAGGGAGGGGAGAAAAACTGTTTTTT. Translating gives CSVALGRGEKLFF.

This clonotype was detected many times. The rearrangement joins TRBV11-1 to TRBJ1-6, with 9 nucleotides matching TRBD1. Germline CDR1 reads SGHAT; CDR2 reads FQDESV (reference sequence). The CDR3 spans 13 residues. J was trimmed by 7 bases and V by 9 bases; bases with no gene match: 4. The CDR3 DNA sequence: TGTGCCAGTCGGGGACAGGGAAATTCACCCCTCCACTTT. As protein: CASRGQGNSPLHF. Variable domain in full (rest from reference TRBV11-1 and TRBJ1-6): EAEVAQSPRYKITEKSQAVAFWCDPISGHATLYWYRQILGQGPELLVQFQDESVVDDSQLPKDRFSAERLKGVDSTLKIQPAELGDSAMYLCASRGQGNSPLHFGNGTRLTVT.

This clonotype has more than one count but fewer than ten. The chain has TRBV28 and TRBJ2-6; no definite D call. The CDR3 loop spans 14 amino acids. Trimming left V 6 bases short and J 0 bases short, with 6 bases between. Germline V gene sequence: CDR1 MDHEN, CDR2 SYDVKM. DNA for the CDR3: TGTGCCAGCAGGGTGTTCTCTGGGGCCAACGTCCTGACTTTC. Its protein product is CASRVFSGANVLTF.

This clonotype came up once. Just one base apart from a much larger clone, this may be a read error. V gene TRBV28 combines with J gene TRBJ2-7; 10 bases align to TRBD1. The CDR3 consists of 13 residues. Germline CDR1 reads MDHEN; CDR2 reads SYDVKM. The CDR3 DNA reads TGTTCCAGCAGTACCCCCGGGACAGGGGTGCAGTACTTC. As protein: CSSSTPGTGVQYF.

This clonotype has a handful of counts. This chain links TRBV11-2 with TRBJ2-5, with 8 bases identical to TRBD2. CDR3 length equals 19 residues. CDR1 and CDR2 (germline): SGHAT, FQNNGV. The trim removed 0 bases at V and 0 bases at J, leaving 12 bases unmatched. In nucleotides, the CDR3 is TGTGCCAGCAGCTTAGATTCCGGGTTCGGGGGGGAGTACCAAGAGACCCAGTACTTC. This translates into CASSLDSGFGGEYQETQYF.

There are many counts of this clonotype. The J gene is TRBJ1-2, the V gene TRBV29-1, with D perhaps matching TRBD1 (6 bases). The CDR3 covers 12 residues. The ends were cut back, 6 bases at V and 6 bases at J, with 14 bases in the middle. CDR1 and CDR2 (germline): SQVTM, ANQGSEA. The CDR3 nucleotides read TGCAGCGTCCCCAGGGGTGCGGATGGCTACACCTTC. Protein sequence: CSVPRGADGYTF.